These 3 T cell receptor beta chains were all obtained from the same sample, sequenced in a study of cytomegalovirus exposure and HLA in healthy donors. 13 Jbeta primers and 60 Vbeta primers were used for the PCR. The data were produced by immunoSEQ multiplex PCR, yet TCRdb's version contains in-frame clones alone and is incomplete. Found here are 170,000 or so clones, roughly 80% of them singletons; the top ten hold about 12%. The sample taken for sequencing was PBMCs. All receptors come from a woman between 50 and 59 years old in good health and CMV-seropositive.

The CDR3 coding sequence is TGCGCCAGCAGCCAAGAGTCCAGTGGGCCCCAGCATTTT. This sequence encodes CASSQESSGPQHF. This sequence joins TRBV4-1 and TRBJ1-5; D is unresolved. The CDR3 is 13 amino acids. Trimming cost V 0 bases and J 9 bases, with 9 bases left between them. In germline, CDR1 is MGHRA, CDR2 YSYEKL.

Here the CDR3 reads CAWRSSGNTIYF. As DNA, the CDR3 is TGTGCCTGGCGGAGCTCTGGAAACACCATATATTTT. The V and J genes are TRBV30 and TRBJ1-3; D not resolved. Trimming removed 5 bases at V and 0 bases at J, with 5 bases between. CDR1 GTSNPN and CDR2 SVGIG come from the germline V gene (reference sequence). The CDR3 loop spans 12 amino acids.

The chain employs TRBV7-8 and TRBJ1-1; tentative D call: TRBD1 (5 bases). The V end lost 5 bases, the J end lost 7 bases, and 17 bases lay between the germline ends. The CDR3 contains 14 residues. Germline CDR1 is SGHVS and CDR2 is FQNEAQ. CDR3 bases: TGTGCCAGCAGCCCGGGACTGGAACGGGATGAAGCTTTCTTT. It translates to CASSPGLERDEAFF.